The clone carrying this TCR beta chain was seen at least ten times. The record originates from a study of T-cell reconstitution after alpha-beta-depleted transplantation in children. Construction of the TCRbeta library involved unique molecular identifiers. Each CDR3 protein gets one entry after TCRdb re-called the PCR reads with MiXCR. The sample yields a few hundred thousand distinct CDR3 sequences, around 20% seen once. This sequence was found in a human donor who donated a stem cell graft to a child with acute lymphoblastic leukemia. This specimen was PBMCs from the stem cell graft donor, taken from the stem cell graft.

CDR3 in DNA: TGCAGTGCTAGAGGCCGGGACATAATCTACGAGCAGTACTTC. Translating gives CSARGRDIIYEQYF. This chain connects TRBV20-1 to TRBJ2-7; possibly TRBD1 for D (6 bases). V dropped 1 base and J dropped 3 bases, with 13 bases sitting between them. CDR1 and CDR2 from the germline V gene are DFQATT and SNEGSKA (reference sequence). CDR3 length: 14 residues.